This T cell receptor beta chain comes out of a study of blood T cell repertoires in COVID-19. Study context: Donors in the United States, Italy and Spain gave samples during acute or convalescent COVID-19. T cells, B-cell-depleted T cells, or PBMCs provided the cDNA or gDNA that served as material.

In the original processing: Nucleated cell number was recorded as an estimate derived from reference gene primer amplification. Sequenced by immunoSEQ multiplex PCR; TCRdb stores in-frame clones only, minus some. The V and J calls and clone size were taken over from that table, and D and trimming were inferred from the DNA. The data contain roughly 56,000 clones, around 86% of them seen just once; the ten biggest clones take up 5% to 7%. Germline-derived CDR1 and CDR2 are SGHRS and YFSETQ. CDR3 length equals 14 residues. Unmatched junction bases numbered 0, after V lost 3 bases and J lost 6 bases. The receptor was isolated from a man in his forties or fifties with active COVID-19. The rearrangement links TRBV5-1 to TRBJ2-1; 13 positions agree with TRBD2. Source material: peripheral blood. For the CDR3, the DNA is TGCGCCAGCAGCTGGACTAGCGGGGGCAATGAGCAGTTCTTC. Translating it yields CASSWTSGGNEQFF.